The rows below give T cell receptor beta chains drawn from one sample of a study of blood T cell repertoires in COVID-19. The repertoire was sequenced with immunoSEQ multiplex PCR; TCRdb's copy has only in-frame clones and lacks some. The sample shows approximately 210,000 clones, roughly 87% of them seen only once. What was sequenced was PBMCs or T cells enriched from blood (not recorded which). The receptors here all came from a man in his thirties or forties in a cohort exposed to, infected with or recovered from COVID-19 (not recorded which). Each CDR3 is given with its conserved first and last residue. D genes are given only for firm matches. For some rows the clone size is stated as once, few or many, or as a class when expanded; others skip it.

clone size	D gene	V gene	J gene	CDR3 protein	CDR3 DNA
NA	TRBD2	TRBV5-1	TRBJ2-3	CASAAGGTDTQYF	TGCGCCAGCGCTGCGGGGGGCACAGATACGCAGTATTTT
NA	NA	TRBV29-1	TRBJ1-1	CSVNSGFF	TGCAGCGTTAACTCAGGTTTCTTT
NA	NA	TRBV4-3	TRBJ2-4	CASSQDLDNIQYF	TGCGCCAGCAGCCAAGATTTAGATAACATTCAGTACTTC
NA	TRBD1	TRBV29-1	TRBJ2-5	CSVGDRGVQETQYF	TGCAGCGTTGGTGACAGGGGCGTTCAAGAGACCCAGTACTTC
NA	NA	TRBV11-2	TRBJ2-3	CASSSLGRKGGDTDTQYF	TGTGCCAGCAGCTCCCTTGGGCGAAAGGGGGGGGACACAGATACGCAGTATTTT
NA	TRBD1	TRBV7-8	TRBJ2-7	CASSEDRGSDEQYF	TGTGCCAGCAGCGAGGACAGGGGATCGGACGAGCAGTACTTC
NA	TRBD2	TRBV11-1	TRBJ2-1	CASSRGAGASYNEQFF	TGTGCCAGCAGCCGTGGCGCGGGAGCATCCTACAATGAGCAGTTCTTC
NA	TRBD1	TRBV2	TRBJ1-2	CASTGTGVNYGYTF	TGTGCCAGCACCGGGACAGGAGTTAACTATGGCTACACCTTC
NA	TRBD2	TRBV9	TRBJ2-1	CASSATSGNYNEQFF	TGTGCCAGCAGCGCCACTAGCGGAAATTACAATGAGCAGTTCTTC
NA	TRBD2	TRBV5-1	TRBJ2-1	CASSPERGRVNEQFF	TGCGCCAGCAGCCCGGAGCGGGGACGGGTCAATGAGCAGTTCTTC
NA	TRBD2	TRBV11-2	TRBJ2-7	CASSTQTSGNSYEQYF	TGTGCCAGCAGCACCCAGACTAGCGGGAACTCCTACGAGCAGTACTTC
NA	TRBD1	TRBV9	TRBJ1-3	CASSVESLRQGHLPLNTIYF	TGTGCCAGCAGCGTAGAGTCACTGAGACAGGGCCATTTACCTCTAAACACCATATATTTT
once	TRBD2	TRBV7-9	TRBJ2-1	CASSSGLAGIGNEQFF	TGTGCCAGCAGCTCGGGACTAGCGGGAATAGGCAATGAGCAGTTCTTC
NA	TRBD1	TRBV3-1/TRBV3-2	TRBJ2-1	CASSPRTGRSYNEQFF	TGTGCCAGCAGCCCTCGGACAGGGAGATCCTACAATGAGCAGTTCTTC
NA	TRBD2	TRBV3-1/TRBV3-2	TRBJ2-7	CATLGAGGLYEQYF	TGTGCCACCCTAGGGGCGGGAGGGCTCTACGAGCAGTACTTC
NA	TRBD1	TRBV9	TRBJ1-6	CASSAGQGNRPLHF	TGTGCCAGCAGCGCGGGACAGGGTAACCGACCCCTCCACTTT
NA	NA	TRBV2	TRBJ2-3	CAYLARLGTQYF	TGTGCCTACCTAGCTCGACTTGGGACGCAGTATTTT
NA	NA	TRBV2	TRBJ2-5	CAGDRTRETQYF	TGTGCCGGTGACAGGACACGAGAGACCCAGTACTTC
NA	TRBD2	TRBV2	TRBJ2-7	CASRRLAGGIYEQYF	TGTGCCAGCAGACGCCTAGCGGGAGGAATCTACGAGCAGTACTTC